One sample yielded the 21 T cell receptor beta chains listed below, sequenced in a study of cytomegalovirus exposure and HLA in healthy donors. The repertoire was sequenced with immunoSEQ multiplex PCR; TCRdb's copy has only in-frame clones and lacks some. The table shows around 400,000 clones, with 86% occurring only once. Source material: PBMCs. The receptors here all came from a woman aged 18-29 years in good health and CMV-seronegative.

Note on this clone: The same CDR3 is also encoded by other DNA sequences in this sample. As DNA, the CDR3 is TGCGCCAGCAGCCAAGCCCAGGGCCCCTACGAGCAGTACTTC. It codes for CASSQAQGPYEQYF. The genes are TRBV4-1 and TRBJ2-7; maybe TRBD1 (5 bases). The CDR3 is 14 amino acids. V shed 1 base and J shed 2 bases, with 9 bases lying between them. CDR1 is MGHRA, CDR2 YSYEKL, per germline.

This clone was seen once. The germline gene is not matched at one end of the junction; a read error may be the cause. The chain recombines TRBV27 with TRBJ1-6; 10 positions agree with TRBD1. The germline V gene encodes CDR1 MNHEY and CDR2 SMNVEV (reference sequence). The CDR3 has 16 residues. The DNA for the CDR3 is TGTGTCAGCAGGGCTTCGACAGGGGGCCCTTACTCACCCCTCCACTTT. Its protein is CVSRASTGGPYSPLHF.

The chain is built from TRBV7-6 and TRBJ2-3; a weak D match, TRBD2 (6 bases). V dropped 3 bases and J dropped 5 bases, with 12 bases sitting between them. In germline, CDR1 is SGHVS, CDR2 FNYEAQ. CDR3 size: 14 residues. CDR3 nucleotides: TGTGCCAGCAGCTTGGCCGGGGGAAGAGATACGCAGTATTTT. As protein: CASSLAGGRDTQYF.

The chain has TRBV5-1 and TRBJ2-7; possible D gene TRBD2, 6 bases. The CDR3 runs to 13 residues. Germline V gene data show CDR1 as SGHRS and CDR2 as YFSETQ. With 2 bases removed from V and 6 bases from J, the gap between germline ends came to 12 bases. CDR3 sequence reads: CASSLGGAREQYF. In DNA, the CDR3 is TGCGCCAGCAGCTTAGGCGGGGCGCGCGAGCAGTACTTC.

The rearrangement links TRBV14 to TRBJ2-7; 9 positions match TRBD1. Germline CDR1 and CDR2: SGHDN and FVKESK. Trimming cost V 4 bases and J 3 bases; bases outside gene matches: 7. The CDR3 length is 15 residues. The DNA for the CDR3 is TGTGCCAGCAGCCTACCCGGGACAGGGCTCTACGAGCAGTACTTC. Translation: CASSLPGTGLYEQYF.

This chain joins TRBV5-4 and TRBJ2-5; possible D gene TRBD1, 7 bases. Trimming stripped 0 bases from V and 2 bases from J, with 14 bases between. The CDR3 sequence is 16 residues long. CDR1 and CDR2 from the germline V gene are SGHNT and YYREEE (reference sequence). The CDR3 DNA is TGTGCCAGCAGCTTGGGAGCGCCAGGGGGGCAAGAGACCCAGTACTTC. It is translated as CASSLGAPGGQETQYF.

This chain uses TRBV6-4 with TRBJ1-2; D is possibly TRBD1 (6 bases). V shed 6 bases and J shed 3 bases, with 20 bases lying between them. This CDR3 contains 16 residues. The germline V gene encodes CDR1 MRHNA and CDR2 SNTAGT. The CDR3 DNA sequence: TGTGCCAGCAGCCTCCCGCCCCAACAGGGCTACTATGGCTACACCTTC. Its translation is CASSLPPQQGYYGYTF.

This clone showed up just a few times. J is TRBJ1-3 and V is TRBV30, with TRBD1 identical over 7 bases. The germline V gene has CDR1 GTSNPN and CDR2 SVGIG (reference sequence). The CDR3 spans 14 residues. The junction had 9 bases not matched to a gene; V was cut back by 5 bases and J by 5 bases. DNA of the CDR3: TGTGCCTGGGACAGGGCAGAGGGAAGAAACACCATATATTTT. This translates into CAWDRAEGRNTIYF.

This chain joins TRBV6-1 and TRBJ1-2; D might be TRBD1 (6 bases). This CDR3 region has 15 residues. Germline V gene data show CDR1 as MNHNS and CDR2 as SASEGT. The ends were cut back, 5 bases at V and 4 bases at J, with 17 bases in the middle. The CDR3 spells CASSSTGSMAYGYTF. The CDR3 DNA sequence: TGTGCCAGCAGTTCCACAGGGTCGATGGCCTATGGCTACACCTTC.

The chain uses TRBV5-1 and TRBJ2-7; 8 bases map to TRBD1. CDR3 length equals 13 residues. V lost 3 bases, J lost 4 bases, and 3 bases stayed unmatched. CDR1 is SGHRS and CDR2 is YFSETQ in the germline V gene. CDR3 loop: CASSSGQVYEQYF. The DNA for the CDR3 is TGCGCCAGCAGCTCGGGACAGGTTTACGAGCAGTACTTC.

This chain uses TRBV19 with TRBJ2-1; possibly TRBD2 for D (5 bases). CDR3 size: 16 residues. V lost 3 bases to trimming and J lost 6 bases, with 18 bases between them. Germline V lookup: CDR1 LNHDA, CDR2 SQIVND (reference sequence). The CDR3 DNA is TGTGCCAGTAGTATTTCGGAGGCGGAGGTTGGCAATGAGCAGTTCTTC. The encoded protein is CASSISEAEVGNEQFF.

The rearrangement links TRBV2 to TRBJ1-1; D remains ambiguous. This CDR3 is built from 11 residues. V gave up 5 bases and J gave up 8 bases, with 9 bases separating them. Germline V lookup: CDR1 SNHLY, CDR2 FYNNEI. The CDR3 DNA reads TGTGCCAGCAGTACATACAAGGAAGCTTTCTTT. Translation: CASSTYKEAFF.

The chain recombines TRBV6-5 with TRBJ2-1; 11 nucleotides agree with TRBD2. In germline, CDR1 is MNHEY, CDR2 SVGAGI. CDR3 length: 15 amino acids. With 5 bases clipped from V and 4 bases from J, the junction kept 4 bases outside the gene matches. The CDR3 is CASSHLAGGYNEQFF. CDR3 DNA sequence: TGTGCCAGCAGTCATCTAGCGGGGGGTTACAATGAGCAGTTCTTC.

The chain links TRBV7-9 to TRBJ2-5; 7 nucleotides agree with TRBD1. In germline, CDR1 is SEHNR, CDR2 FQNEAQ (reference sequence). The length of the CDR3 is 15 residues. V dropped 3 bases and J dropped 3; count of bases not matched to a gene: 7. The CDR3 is CASSFPPTGKETQYF. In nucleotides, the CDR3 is TGTGCCAGCAGCTTCCCCCCGACAGGGAAAGAGACCCAGTACTTC.

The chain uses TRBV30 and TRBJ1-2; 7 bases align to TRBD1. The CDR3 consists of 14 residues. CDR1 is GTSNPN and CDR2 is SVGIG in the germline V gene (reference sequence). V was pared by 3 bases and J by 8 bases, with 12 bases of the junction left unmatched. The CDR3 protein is CAWRGRTGSEGYTF. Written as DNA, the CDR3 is TGTGCCTGGAGGGGACGGACAGGTTCGGAGGGCTACACCTTC.

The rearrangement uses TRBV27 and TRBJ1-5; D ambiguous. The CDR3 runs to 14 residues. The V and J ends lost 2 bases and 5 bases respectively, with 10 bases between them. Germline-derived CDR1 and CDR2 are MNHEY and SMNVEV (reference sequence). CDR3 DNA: TGTGCCAGCAGTTTAGGAGCGGCCTATCAGCCCCAGCATTTT. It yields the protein CASSLGAAYQPQHF.

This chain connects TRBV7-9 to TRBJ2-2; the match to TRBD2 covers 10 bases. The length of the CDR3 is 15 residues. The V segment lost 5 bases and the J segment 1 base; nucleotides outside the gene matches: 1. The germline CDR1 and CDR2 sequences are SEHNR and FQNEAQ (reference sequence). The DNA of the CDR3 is TGTGCCAGCAGCCGGACTAGCGGGAACACCGGGGAGCTGTTTTTT. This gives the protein CASSRTSGNTGELFF.

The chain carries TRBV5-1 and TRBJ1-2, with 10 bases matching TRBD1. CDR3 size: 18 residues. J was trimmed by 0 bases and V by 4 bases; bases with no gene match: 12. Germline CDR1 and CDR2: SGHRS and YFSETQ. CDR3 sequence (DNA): TGCGCCAGCAGCAAAACCGGGACAGGGGCCTTAGCTAACTATGGCTACACCTTC. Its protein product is CASSKTGTGALANYGYTF.

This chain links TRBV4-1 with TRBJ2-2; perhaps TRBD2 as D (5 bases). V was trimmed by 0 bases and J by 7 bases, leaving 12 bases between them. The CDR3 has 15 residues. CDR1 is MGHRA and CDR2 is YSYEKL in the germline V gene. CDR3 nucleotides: TGCGCCAGCAGCCAAGAGGGAGCCCTCGGCGGGGAGCTGTTTTTT. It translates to CASSQEGALGGELFF.

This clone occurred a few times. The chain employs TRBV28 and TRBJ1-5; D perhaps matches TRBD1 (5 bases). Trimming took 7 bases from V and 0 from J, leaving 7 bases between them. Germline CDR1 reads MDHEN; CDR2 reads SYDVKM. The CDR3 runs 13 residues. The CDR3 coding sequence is TGTGCCAGCATAGGGGATAGCAATCAGCCCCAGCATTTT. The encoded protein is CASIGDSNQPQHF. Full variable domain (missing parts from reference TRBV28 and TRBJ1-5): DVKVTQSSRYLVKRTGEKVFLECVQDMDHENMFWYRQDPGLGLRLIYFSYDVKMKEKGDIPEGYSVSREKKERFSLILESASTNQTSMYLCASIGDSNQPQHFGDGTRLSIL.

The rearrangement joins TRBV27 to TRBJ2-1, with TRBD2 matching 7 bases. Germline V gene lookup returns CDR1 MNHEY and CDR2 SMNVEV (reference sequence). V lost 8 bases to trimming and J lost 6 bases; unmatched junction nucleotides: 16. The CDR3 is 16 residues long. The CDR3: CASSPTQASGPNEQFF. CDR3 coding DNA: TGTGCCAGCTCACCTACTCAGGCTAGCGGCCCCAATGAGCAGTTCTTC.